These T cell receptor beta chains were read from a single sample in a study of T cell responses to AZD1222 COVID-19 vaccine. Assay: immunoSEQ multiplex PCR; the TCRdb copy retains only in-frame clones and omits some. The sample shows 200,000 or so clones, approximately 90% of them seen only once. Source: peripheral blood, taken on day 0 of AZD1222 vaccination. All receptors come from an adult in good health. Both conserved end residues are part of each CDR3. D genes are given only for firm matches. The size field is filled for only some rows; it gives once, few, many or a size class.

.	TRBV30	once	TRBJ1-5	TGTGCCTGGAGTGTAGAGTATCAGCCCCAGCATTTT	CAWSVEYQPQHF
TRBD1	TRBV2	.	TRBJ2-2	TGTGCCAGCAGTGAAGCGGTCCGCACAGGGGGTGGCGGGGAGCTGTTTTTT	CASSEAVRTGGGGELFF
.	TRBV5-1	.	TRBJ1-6	TGCGCCAGCTTCCAGGGACACCGGTCACCCCTCCACTTT	CASFQGHRSPLHF
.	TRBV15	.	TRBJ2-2	TGTGCCACCAGCAGGGTTTTGAACACCGGGGAGCTGTTTTTT	CATSRVLNTGELFF
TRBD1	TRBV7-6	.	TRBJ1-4	TGTGCCAGCAGCCAGGGGGCGACTAATGAAAAACTGTTTTTT	CASSQGATNEKLFF
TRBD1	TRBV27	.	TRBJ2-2	TGTGCCAGCAGTTTATTTGGGCAGGGGGCGCCCCTAAACACCGGGGAGCTGTTTTTT	CASSLFGQGAPLNTGELFF
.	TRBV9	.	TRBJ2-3	TGTGCCAGCAGCGTGGGCCCAACGGCAACCACAGATACGCAGTATTTT	CASSVGPTATTDTQYF
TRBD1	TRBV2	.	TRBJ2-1	TGTGCCAGCAGTGGGGACAGGGGAAACGGAGAGCAGTTCTTC	CASSGDRGNGEQFF
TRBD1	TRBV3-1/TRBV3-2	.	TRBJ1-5	TGTGCCAGCAGCCATGGGACAGTTACCCTTCAGCCCCAGCATTTT	CASSHGTVTLQPQHF
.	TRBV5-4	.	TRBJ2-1	TGTGCCAGCAGCTTTCCGGACAAATACAATGAGCAGTTCTTC	CASSFPDKYNEQFF
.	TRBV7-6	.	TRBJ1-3	TGTGCCAGCAGCCCGGCGGGACAAATCTCTGGAAACACCATATATTTT	CASSPAGQISGNTIYF
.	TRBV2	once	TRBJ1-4	TGTGCCAGCAGGGGCCCTAATGAAAAACTGTTTTTT	CASRGPNEKLFF
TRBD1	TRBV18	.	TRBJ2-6	TGTGCCAGCTCACCATACGATACAGGGGGTCCCTCTGGGGCCAACGTCCTGACTTTC	CASSPYDTGGPSGANVLTF
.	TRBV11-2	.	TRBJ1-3	TGTGCCAGCAGCTTAGGTGTCCGTCGCTCTGGAAACACCATATATTTT	CASSLGVRRSGNTIYF
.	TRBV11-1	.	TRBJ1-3	TGTGCCAGCAGCACCCGGACAGCCTCTGGAAACACCATATATTTT	CASSTRTASGNTIYF
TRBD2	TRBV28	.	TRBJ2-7	TGTGCCAGCAGTTTATATGGGACTAGCGGATCCTACGAGCAGTACTTC	CASSLYGTSGSYEQYF
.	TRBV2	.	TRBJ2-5	TGTGCCAGCAGGACTCCCCGGGCCCAAGAGACCCAGTACTTC	CASRTPRAQETQYF
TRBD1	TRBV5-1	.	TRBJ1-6	TGCGCCAGCAGCTCACCCGATGCGACAGGGGCCAATTCACCCCTCCACTTT	CASSSPDATGANSPLHF
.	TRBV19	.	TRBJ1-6	TGTGCCAGTAGTTCGCGGCACACACTTTTTTCCCTCCACTTT	CASSSRHTLFSLHF
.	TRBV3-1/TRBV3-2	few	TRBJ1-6	TGTGCCAGCAGCCAAGGCGGGAATTCACCCCTCCACTTT	CASSQGGNSPLHF
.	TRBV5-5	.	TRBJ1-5	TGTGCCAGCAGCTTGACACAGCAGTATAGCAATCAGCCCCAGCATTTT	CASSLTQQYSNQPQHF
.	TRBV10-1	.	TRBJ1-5	TGCGCCAGCAGTGGGGATAGCAATCAGCCCCAGCATTTT	CASSGDSNQPQHF
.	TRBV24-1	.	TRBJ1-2	TGTGCCACCAGTGAAGGGGTCGGGGGCTACACCTTC	CATSEGVGGYTF
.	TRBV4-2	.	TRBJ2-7	TGTGCCAGCAGCCAAGATCTACCTTTCGAGCAGTACTTC	CASSQDLPFEQYF
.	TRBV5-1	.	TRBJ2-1	TGCGCCAGCAGCTTGCTTAGCGTCAATGAGCAGTTCTTC	CASSLLSVNEQFF
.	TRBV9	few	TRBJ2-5	TGTGCCAGCAGCCATGGGTCGTACCAAGAGACCCAGTACTTC	CASSHGSYQETQYF
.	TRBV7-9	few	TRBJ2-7	TGTGCCAGCAGCTTAGAGGGCGGGCTCGAGCAGTACTTC	CASSLEGGLEQYF
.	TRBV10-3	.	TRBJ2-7	TGTGCCATCAGTGCCCAGGGGAACGAGCAGTACTTC	CAISAQGNEQYF
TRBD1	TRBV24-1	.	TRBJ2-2	TGTGCCACCAGTGACTTCATGACAGGGGGTGCAGGGGAGCTGTTTTTT	CATSDFMTGGAGELFF
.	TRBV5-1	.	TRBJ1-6	TGCGCCAGCAGCTTGGAGTGGGGGGCAATTTCACCCCTCCACTTT	CASSLEWGAISPLHF
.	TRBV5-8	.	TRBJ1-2	TGTGCCAGCAGCTTGGCGGTCACCTCGGTTCCCTATGGCTACACCTTC	CASSLAVTSVPYGYTF
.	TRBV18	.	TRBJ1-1	TGTGCCAGCTCGTCTCGGTCGGCGAACACTGAAGCTTTCTTT	CASSSRSANTEAFF
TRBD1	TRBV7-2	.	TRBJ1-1	TGTGCCAGCAGCTCGCGGACAGGGGGCTTTGAAGCTTTCTTT	CASSSRTGGFEAFF
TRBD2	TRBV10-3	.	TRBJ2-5	TGTGCCATCAGTGACCCAGGGACTAGCGGGGGGGCATATCGCGGTCGAGAGACCCAGTACTTC	CAISDPGTSGGAYRGRETQYF
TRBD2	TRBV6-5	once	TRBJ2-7	TGTGCCAGCAGCCTCCGGGGGGGGAGGCCTGACGAGCAGTACTTC	CASSLRGGRPDEQYF
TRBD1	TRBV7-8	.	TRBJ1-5	TGTGCCAGCAGCTTAGAGACAGGGCGGAATCAGCCCCAGCATTTT	CASSLETGRNQPQHF
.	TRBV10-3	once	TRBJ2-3	TGTGCCATCAGTGAGGGTGTTCGAAGTATCGGTACGCAGTATTTT	CAISEGVRSIGTQYF
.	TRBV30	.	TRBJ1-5	TGTGCCTGGAGTACCACGGGGGGTAGGAGTCAGCCCCAGCATTTT	CAWSTTGGRSQPQHF
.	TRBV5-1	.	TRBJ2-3	TGCGCCAGCAGCTTGGTCAGCACAGATACGCAGTATTTT	CASSLVSTDTQYF
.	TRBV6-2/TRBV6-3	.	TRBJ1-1	TGTGCCAGCAGTTCGGACCCCGGCACAAGGAACACTGAAGCTTTCTTT	CASSSDPGTRNTEAFF
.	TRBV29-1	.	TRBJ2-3	TGCAGCGTTGCGAGCACAGATACGCAGTATTTT	CSVASTDTQYF
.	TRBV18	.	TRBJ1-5	TGTGCCAGCTCACAGAACAATCAGCCCCAGCATTTT	CASSQNNQPQHF
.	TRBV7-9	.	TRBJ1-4	TGTGCCAGCAGCTCAAAAGGACTCCCAGGCCAACTGTTTTTT	CASSSKGLPGQLFF
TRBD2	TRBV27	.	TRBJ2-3	TGTGCCAGCAGTGAACTAGCGGGAGGGTCAGATACGCAGTATTTT	CASSELAGGSDTQYF
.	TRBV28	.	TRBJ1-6	TGTGCCAGCAGTTACCGGGCGACGAATTCACCCCTCCACTTT	CASSYRATNSPLHF
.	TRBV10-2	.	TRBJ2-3	TGCGCCAAACCCCCCATCTATCCCTCGGACACAGATACGCAGTATTTT	CAKPPIYPSDTDTQYF
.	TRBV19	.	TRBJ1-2	TGTGCCAGTAGTATCGCAGGTATCGGAGGCTACACCTTC	CASSIAGIGGYTF
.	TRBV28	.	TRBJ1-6	TGTGCCAGCAGCCCGGGGCCGGATAATTCACCCCTCCACTTT	CASSPGPDNSPLHF
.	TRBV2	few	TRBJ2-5	TGTGCCAGCAGTGATAGGCAAGAGACCCAGTACTTC	CASSDRQETQYF
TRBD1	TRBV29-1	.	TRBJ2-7	TGCAGCGCTACGGACAGGGCAACTACAACCTACGAGCAGTACTTC	CSATDRATTTYEQYF
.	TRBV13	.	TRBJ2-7	TGTGCCAGCAGCTCCTCCCCCTTTTACGAGCAGTACTTC	CASSSSPFYEQYF
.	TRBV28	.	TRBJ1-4	TGTGCCAGCAGTTCCATACAGGGTCGGGCAACTAATGAAAAACTGTTTTTT	CASSSIQGRATNEKLFF